A selection of T cell receptor beta chains follows, all from one sample in a study of cytomegalovirus exposure and HLA in healthy donors. Only in-frame clones appear in the TCRdb table, and some are missing; sequencing was by immunoSEQ multiplex PCR. This table holds 90,000 to 100,000 clones, under 90% found once. Source material: PBMCs. The source of these receptors is a man in his fifties or sixties in good health and CMV-seronegative. Each CDR3 is given with its conserved first and last residue. A D gene is named only where the DNA matches it firmly. A clone size is listed for some rows: how often the clone was seen (once, few, many), or a class if it is expanded.

size	D	J	V	CDR3	DNA
few	NA	TRBJ2-6	TRBV2	CASRWIGGSGANVLTF	TGTGCCAGCAGATGGATCGGGGGCTCTGGGGCCAACGTCCTGACTTTC
NA	NA	TRBJ2-1	TRBV6-5	CASSYGGGVGNEQFF	TGTGCCAGCAGTTACGGGGGAGGAGTCGGCAATGAGCAGTTCTTC
once	TRBD1	TRBJ1-1	TRBV7-8	CASSLGGQVSEAFF	TGTGCCAGCAGCTTAGGGGGACAGGTCTCTGAAGCTTTCTTT
NA	TRBD1	TRBJ1-1	TRBV2	CASNQGVGNTEAFF	TGTGCCAGTAACCAGGGGGTCGGGAACACTGAAGCTTTCTTT
once	TRBD2	TRBJ2-7	TRBV5-1	CASSTTSGSYEQYF	TGCGCCAGCAGCACGACTAGCGGGAGTTACGAGCAGTACTTC
NA	TRBD1	TRBJ2-2	TRBV15	CATSRDGTGRLFF	TGTGCCACCAGCAGAGATGGGACAGGAAGGCTGTTTTTT
NA	TRBD1	TRBJ1-1	TRBV18	CASSPSAQGANTEAFF	TGTGCCAGCTCACCATCTGCACAGGGGGCGAACACTGAAGCTTTCTTT
NA	NA	TRBJ2-6	TRBV4-1	CASSRSGLTGANVLTF	TGCGCCAGCAGCCGATCAGGCTTAACTGGGGCCAACGTCCTGACTTTC
NA	NA	TRBJ2-2	TRBV5-1	CASSLDPGIRTGELFF	TGCGCCAGCAGCTTGGACCCCGGGATCCGCACCGGGGAGCTGTTTTTT
NA	TRBD1	TRBJ2-6	TRBV18	CASSPGQPNSGANVLTF	TGTGCCAGCTCACCGGGACAGCCCAACTCTGGGGCCAACGTCCTGACTTTC
few	TRBD2	TRBJ2-1	TRBV9	CASSRRLAGNNEQFF	TGTGCCAGCAGCCGCCGACTAGCGGGAAACAATGAGCAGTTCTTC
once	NA	TRBJ2-1	TRBV28	CASSLPQGEQFF	TGTGCCAGCAGCCTCCCCCAGGGAGAGCAGTTCTTC
NA	NA	TRBJ2-1	TRBV7-2	CASSGGRGGHNEQFF	TGTGCCAGCAGCGGCGGGCGGGGAGGACACAATGAGCAGTTCTTC
NA	TRBD2	TRBJ2-5	TRBV4-2	CASSQDLAGVGEQYF	TGTGCCAGCAGCCAAGACCTAGCGGGAGTGGGGGAGCAGTACTTC
NA	NA	TRBJ1-3	TRBV12-2	CASRLACGEELNTIYF	TGTGCAAGTCGCTTAGCGTGCGGGGAGGAATTGAACACCATATATTTT
NA	TRBD1	TRBJ2-7	TRBV11-2	CASSPGQGASSYEQYF	TGTGCCAGCAGCCCAGGACAGGGGGCGAGCTCCTACGAGCAGTACTTC
NA	NA	TRBJ2-1	TRBV7-2	CASSFGGHRVGPYNEQFF	TGTGCCAGCAGCTTCGGCGGGCACAGGGTAGGTCCCTACAATGAGCAGTTCTTC
NA	NA	TRBJ2-5	TRBV28	CATSKETQYF	TGTGCCACTAGCAAAGAGACCCAGTACTTC
NA	NA	TRBJ1-6	TRBV28	CASSLGWTSYNSPLHF	TGTGCCAGCAGTTTAGGTTGGACATCCTATAATTCACCCCTCCACTTT
NA	TRBD1	TRBJ1-2	TRBV4-1	CASSQDAQGTAGGYTF	TGCGCCAGCAGCCAAGATGCCCAGGGGACAGCCGGCGGCTACACCTTC
NA	TRBD1	TRBJ1-4	TRBV7-2	CASSQRGRRDEKLFF	TGTGCCAGCAGCCAAAGGGGGCGCAGGGACGAAAAACTGTTTTTT
NA	NA	TRBJ2-2	TRBV5-4	CASSPQWATNTGELFF	TGTGCCAGCAGCCCGCAATGGGCGACGAACACCGGGGAGCTGTTTTTT
NA	NA	TRBJ2-3	TRBV6-4	CASSDSAGWELDTQYF	TGTGCCAGCAGTGACTCGGCAGGCTGGGAGTTAGATACGCAGTATTTT
NA	TRBD1	TRBJ1-1	TRBV6-6	CASSRDSEQAFF	TGTGCCAGCAGTCGGGACAGCGAACAAGCTTTCTTT
few	TRBD1	TRBJ1-1	TRBV19	CASSIDFPGQRQGSLTEAFF	TGTGCCAGTAGTATAGATTTCCCGGGCCAACGACAGGGCAGTTTGACTGAAGCTTTCTTT
few	TRBD1	TRBJ1-1	TRBV4-2	CASSHGQGVSEAFF	TGTGCCAGCAGCCATGGGCAGGGGGTGTCTGAAGCTTTCTTT
NA	NA	TRBJ2-2	TRBV7-3	CASSLTFGTQSSGELFF	TGTGCCAGCAGCTTAACGTTCGGGACTCAATCATCCGGGGAGCTGTTTTTT
NA	NA	TRBJ2-7	TRBV5-1	CASNGQSSSYEQYF	TGCGCCAGCAACGGACAGTCGAGCTCCTACGAGCAGTACTTC
NA	NA	TRBJ2-1	TRBV29-1	CSVGPGKQFF	TGCAGCGTTGGCCCGGGGAAGCAGTTCTTC
NA	TRBD1	TRBJ2-7	TRBV6-5	CASSRAGTGYEQYF	TGTGCCAGCAGTAGAGCCGGGACAGGCTACGAGCAGTACTTC
NA	NA	TRBJ1-1	TRBV29-1	CSVEESSGGLAFF	TGCAGCGTTGAAGAAAGTAGCGGAGGGCTTGCTTTCTTT
NA	NA	TRBJ1-4	TRBV6-5	CASRGAAEKLFF	TGTGCCAGCAGGGGGGCTGCTGAAAAACTGTTTTTT
NA	NA	TRBJ1-2	TRBV2	CASSEVVNFGYTF	TGTGCCAGCAGTGAAGTAGTGAACTTTGGCTACACCTTC
NA	NA	TRBJ1-3	TRBV5-1	CASSLMQGPYSGNTIYF	TGCGCCAGCAGCTTGATGCAGGGGCCTTACTCTGGAAACACCATATATTTT
NA	TRBD1	TRBJ1-1	TRBV27	CASSFDPGQAGVNTEAFF	TGTGCCAGCAGTTTCGATCCGGGACAGGCCGGAGTGAACACTGAAGCTTTCTTT
NA	TRBD2	TRBJ2-1	TRBV6-5	CASSYAGGAAYNEQFF	TGTGCCAGCAGTTACGCGGGGGGCGCCGCCTACAATGAGCAGTTCTTC
NA	TRBD2	TRBJ2-1	TRBV9	CASSPLAGSSYNEQFF	TGTGCCAGCAGCCCGTTAGCGGGGTCCTCCTACAATGAGCAGTTCTTC
few	NA	TRBJ2-4	TRBV7-9	CASKRDNLAKNIQYF	TGTGCCAGCAAGCGGGACAACTTAGCCAAAAACATTCAGTACTTC
NA	NA	TRBJ1-1	TRBV5-1	CASSLGHLNTEAFF	TGCGCCAGCAGCCTGGGACACTTGAACACTGAAGCTTTCTTT
NA	TRBD1	TRBJ1-1	TRBV2	CASSLQGAGEAFF	TGTGCCAGCAGCCTTCAGGGGGCCGGTGAAGCTTTCTTT